The source of this T cell receptor beta chain is a study of blood T cell repertoires in COVID-19. As for the study in general: Specimens from acute and convalescent COVID-19 originated in the United States, Italy and Spain. T cells, B-cell-depleted T cells, or PBMCs provided the cDNA or gDNA that served as material.

There are 14 residues in the CDR3. The germline gives CDR1 MNHEY, CDR2 SMNVEV (reference sequence). V lost 2 bases to trimming and J lost 2 bases, with 10 bases between them. In the authors' workflow: Amplification with reference gene primers provided the estimates of nucleated cell counts. Data came from immunoSEQ multiplex PCR; TCRdb stores just in-frame clones and leaves some out. That table is the source of V, J and clone size, and D and trimming were worked out from the DNA. The sample shows roughly 160,000 clones, more than 65% of them seen only once. Enrollment of patients from Seattle took place during active infection, with longitudinal follow-up. This clone was detected only a few times.

This receptor was obtained from a woman in her fifties or sixties with COVID-19, enrolled during active disease. This sequence joins TRBV27 and TRBJ2-7, with D possibly matching TRBD2 (6 bases). Sample: peripheral blood. CDR3 bases: TGTGCCAGCAGTTTAAAGGAGGGCCCCTACGAGCAGTACTTC. This sequence encodes CASSLKEGPYEQYF.